This section outlines one TCR beta chain sequence together with its context. Its antigen remains unidentified. No base qualities exist here, and no much larger clone lies one base off it. This entry belongs to a study of Ad26.COV2.S vaccination and SARS-CoV-2 variants (dated by TCRdb to the early 2020s). Describing the broader study: Vaccine-arm donors came from COV1001, a multicentre, randomized, double-blind, placebo-controlled phase I-IIa trial of Ad26.COV2.S in healthy adults. Ad26.COV2.S was given intramuscularly at 5x10^10 or 1x10^11 viral particles, as a single shot or as two shots 56 days apart. Investigators did not know the trial group allocation while performing experiments and assessing outcomes. Trial participants were randomized into five groups of five, in which low-dose or high-dose Ad26.COV2.S was given once or twice, or placebo was given on both occasions. TCRbeta repertoire sequencing was used to assess the specificity and breadth of SARS-CoV-2-reactive T cell receptors after Ad26.COV2.S vaccination. The TCR-sequenced set comprised approximately 30 samples: some 19 Ad26.COV2.S vaccine recipients, 5 placebo recipients and 8 SARS-CoV-2 convalescent individuals. Study-wide conclusions, independent of this receptor: Higher spike-specific TCR breadth was observed in Ad26.COV2.S recipients than in placebo recipients (P = 0.0014). Non-spike TCR breadth was comparable between vaccine and placebo recipients, consistent with the vaccine containing only spike. Substantial breadth of spike-specific CD8+ and CD4+ T cell responses was reported after vaccination. The study lacked the statistical power to compare responses across vaccine doses or regimens. According to the authors, total T cell responses may have been underestimated by the TCR breadth and depth analyses.

The sample's treatment or condition label, in plain terms: roughly 19 received Ad26.COV2.S at low or high dose, single or two shots; several received placebo; per-sample allocation not given. For vaccine and placebo recipients, repertoires were sequenced using samples collected on day 63 after the first injection. In Cohort 1b, 25 to 30 adults aged 18-55 years were enrolled at a single site in Boston, USA, between 29 July and 7 August 2020. Ad26.COV2.S was a replication-incompetent adenovirus type 26 vector that expressed a prefusion-stabilized SARS-CoV-2 spike protein derived from the original Wuhan strain. The immunoSEQ Assay was the method used to sequence TCRbeta CDR3 regions. After extraction, genomic DNA underwent amplification by bias-controlled multiplex PCR, followed by high-throughput sequencing. The original pipeline was this. To quantify the absolute abundance of every unique TCRbeta CDR3 region, sequences were collapsed and filtered. Usable DNA was measured by amplifying reference genes present in all nucleated cells, and TCRbeta template counts were normalized to that usable DNA to estimate T cell fraction. Repertoire TCRs were annotated as SARS-CoV-2-specific by exact matching of V gene, CDR3 amino acid sequence and J gene to a known reactive TCR set. The reference SARS-CoV-2 TCR set came from MIRA and was filtered for enrichment in COVID-19-positive ImmuneCODE repertoires, removing public or cross-reactive TCRs. Using the MIRA antigens, annotated TCRs were further analysed by specific ORF or by position within an ORF. Breadth was defined as the number of annotated unique rearrangements divided by the total number of unique productive rearrangements, and depth was defined as the summed frequency of the annotated unique rearrangements. Group comparisons of TCR breadth used two-sided Wilcoxon rank-sum tests. TCRdb mirrors the immuneACCESS table, restricted to in-frame sequences. Some clones are absent from its copies; in checked studies, under half trace to an unresolved V gene, and the reason for the others is unknown. That table is the source of V, J and clone size, and D and trimming were worked out from the DNA. Here the sample has roughly 500,000 clones; 89% occur a single time. The ten largest clones add up to approximately 2.5% of the sample.

CDR1 and CDR2 (MNHNY, SVGAGI) derive from the germline V gene (reference sequence). Measured from the cysteine to the phenylalanine, the CDR3 is 15 residues long. The CDR3 DNA has 45 bases and is translated from base 1. At the junction V is shortened by 6 bases and J by 0 bases, with 12 bases in between. The V and J segments used are TRBV6-6 and TRBJ2-1; no D gene can be assigned with confidence. The receptor was derived from a person aged 18 to 65 who received the Ad26.COV2.S COVID-19 vaccine or a placebo. The sample was peripheral blood, taken in a trial of Ad26.COV2.S vaccine versus placebo. In nucleotides, the sequence is TGTGCCAGCAGGAAGCCAAGGCGCTCCTACAATGAGCAGTTCTTC. Its protein is CASRKPRRSYNEQFF.